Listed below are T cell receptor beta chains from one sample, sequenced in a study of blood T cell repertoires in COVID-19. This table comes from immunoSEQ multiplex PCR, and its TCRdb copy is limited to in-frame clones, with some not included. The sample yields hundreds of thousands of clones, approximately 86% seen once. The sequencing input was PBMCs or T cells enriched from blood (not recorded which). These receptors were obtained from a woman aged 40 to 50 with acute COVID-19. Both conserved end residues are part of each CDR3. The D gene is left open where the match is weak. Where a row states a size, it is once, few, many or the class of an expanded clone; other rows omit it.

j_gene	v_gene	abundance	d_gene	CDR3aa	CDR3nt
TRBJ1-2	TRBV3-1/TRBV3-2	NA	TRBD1	CASSQDPGQGMLIGFYGYTF	TGTGCCAGCAGCCAAGACCCCGGACAGGGAATGTTAATCGGGTTTTATGGCTACACCTTC
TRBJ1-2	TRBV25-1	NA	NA	CASSGPYREGYTF	TGTGCCAGCAGTGGCCCATACAGGGAAGGCTACACCTTC
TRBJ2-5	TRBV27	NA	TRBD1	CASSPETGLTETQYF	TGTGCCAGCAGTCCGGAGACAGGGCTTACAGAGACCCAGTACTTC
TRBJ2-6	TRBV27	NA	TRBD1	CASSFRSTGAGANVLTF	TGTGCCAGCAGTTTTCGAAGTACAGGGGCTGGGGCCAACGTCCTGACTTTC
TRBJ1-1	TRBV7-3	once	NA	CASSLHLSGDTEAFF	TGTGCCAGCAGTCTTCACCTTTCAGGGGATACTGAAGCTTTCTTT
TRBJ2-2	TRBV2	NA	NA	CASLDRLTGELFF	TGTGCCAGCCTTGACAGGCTCACCGGGGAGCTGTTTTTT
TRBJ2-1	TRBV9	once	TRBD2	CASSPRAGGPSVEQFF	TGTGCCAGCAGCCCAAGAGCGGGAGGGCCAAGTGTTGAGCAGTTCTTC
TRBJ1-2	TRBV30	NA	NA	CAWSSFAASYGYTF	TGTGCCTGGAGTTCCTTTGCTGCCAGCTATGGCTACACCTTC
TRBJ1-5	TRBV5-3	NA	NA	CARSVVHLNQPQHF	TGTGCCAGAAGCGTAGTCCACCTAAATCAGCCCCAGCATTTT
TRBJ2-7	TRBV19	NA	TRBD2	CASSTHPGLAGRLYEQYF	TGTGCCAGTAGTACCCATCCGGGACTAGCGGGACGCCTTTACGAGCAGTACTTC
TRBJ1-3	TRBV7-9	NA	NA	CASSLANSGNTIYF	TGTGCCAGCAGCTTAGCCAACTCTGGAAACACCATATATTTT
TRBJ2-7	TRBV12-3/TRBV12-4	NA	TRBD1	CASSPDRAYEQYF	TGTGCCAGCAGCCCGGACAGGGCCTACGAGCAGTACTTC
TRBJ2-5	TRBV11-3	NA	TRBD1	CASKLRTGWETQYF	TGTGCCAGCAAGCTACGGACAGGGTGGGAGACCCAGTACTTC
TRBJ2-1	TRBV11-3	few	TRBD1	CASSPTGAAYNEQFF	TGTGCCAGCAGCCCCACAGGGGCCGCTTACAATGAGCAGTTCTTC
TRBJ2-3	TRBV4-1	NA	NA	CASRPLGTDTQYF	TGCGCCAGCAGACCCTTAGGCACAGATACGCAGTATTTT
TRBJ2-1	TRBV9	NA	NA	CASSGDEQFF	TGTGCCAGCAGCGGCGATGAGCAGTTCTTC
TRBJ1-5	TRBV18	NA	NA	CASSPADSSNQPQHF	TGTGCCAGCTCACCAGCAGACAGTAGCAATCAGCCCCAGCATTTT
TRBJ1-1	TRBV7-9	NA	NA	CASSLEGRGRTEAFF	TGTGCCAGCAGCTTAGAGGGCAGGGGTAGAACTGAAGCTTTCTTT
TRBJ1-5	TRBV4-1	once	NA	CASSQEPSRQPQHF	TGCGCCAGCAGCCAAGAACCGAGTCGGCAGCCCCAGCATTTT
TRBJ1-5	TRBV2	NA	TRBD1	CASSEVGIGFGQGKRQPQHF	TGTGCCAGCAGTGAAGTCGGTATAGGCTTCGGACAGGGCAAACGCCAGCCCCAGCATTTT
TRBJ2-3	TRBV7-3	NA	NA	CASSLTRAEGTDTQYF	TGTGCCAGCAGCTTAACCAGGGCCGAGGGCACAGATACGCAGTATTTT
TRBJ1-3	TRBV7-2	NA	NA	CASSLLGPGNTIYF	TGTGCCAGCAGCTTACTGGGGCCTGGAAACACCATATATTTT
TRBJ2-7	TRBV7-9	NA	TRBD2	CASSLGGLAEIYEQYF	TGTGCCAGCAGCTTAGGGGGACTAGCGGAGATCTACGAGCAGTACTTC
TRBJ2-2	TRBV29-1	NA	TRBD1	CSVGQGTGELFF	TGCAGCGTCGGACAGGGGACCGGGGAGCTGTTTTTT
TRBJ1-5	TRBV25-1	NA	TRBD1	CASSLTGVNQPQHF	TGTGCCAGCAGTCTCACAGGGGTCAATCAGCCCCAGCATTTT
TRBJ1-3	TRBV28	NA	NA	CASSLGSVGGSGNTIYF	TGTGCCAGCAGTTTAGGGTCCGTCGGCGGGTCTGGAAACACCATATATTTT
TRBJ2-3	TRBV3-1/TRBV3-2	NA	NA	CASRGSGNIRTDTQYF	TGTGCCAGCAGGGGTAGCGGCAACATAAGAACAGATACGCAGTATTTT
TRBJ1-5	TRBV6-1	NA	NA	CASSDQGGAQPQHF	TGTGCCAGCAGTGATCAGGGTGGGGCTCAGCCCCAGCATTTT
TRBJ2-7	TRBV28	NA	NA	CASSLSRGEQYF	TGTGCCAGCAGTTTATCCCGGGGAGAGCAGTACTTC
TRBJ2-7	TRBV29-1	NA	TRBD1	CSAAGGDRTRTEQYF	TGCAGCGCCGCCGGCGGGGACAGGACCCGAACCGAGCAGTACTTC
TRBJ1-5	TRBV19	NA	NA	CASTNQVGNQPQHF	TGTGCCAGTACTAACCAGGTGGGCAATCAGCCCCAGCATTTT
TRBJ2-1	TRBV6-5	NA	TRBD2	CASSVAGVSYNEQFF	TGTGCCAGCAGCGTAGCGGGAGTGTCCTACAATGAGCAGTTCTTC
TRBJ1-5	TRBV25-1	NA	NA	CASSEFGVGQPQHF	TGTGCCAGCAGTGAATTCGGGGTAGGACAGCCCCAGCATTTT
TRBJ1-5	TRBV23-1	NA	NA	CASSQPGGTHKQPQHF	TGCGCCAGCAGTCAACCGGGTGGGACACATAAACAGCCCCAGCATTTT
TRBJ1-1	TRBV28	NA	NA	CASSLGSQGAEAFF	TGTGCCAGCAGTTTAGGGTCACAGGGCGCTGAAGCTTTCTTT
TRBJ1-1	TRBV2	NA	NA	CASSGQEWTEAFF	TGTGCCAGCAGTGGACAGGAATGGACTGAAGCTTTCTTT
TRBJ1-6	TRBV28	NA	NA	CASTVSAGVNSPLHF	TGTGCCAGCACTGTCTCGGCGGGGGTGAATTCACCCCTCCACTTT
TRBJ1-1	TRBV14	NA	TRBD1	CASSRRQGNTEAFF	TGTGCCAGCAGCCGACGACAGGGGAACACTGAAGCTTTCTTT
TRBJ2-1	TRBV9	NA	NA	CASSVAGGRYNEQFF	TGTGCCAGCAGCGTAGCAGGCGGGCGCTACAATGAGCAGTTCTTC
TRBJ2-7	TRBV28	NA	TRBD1	CASSLLGDGTVQYEQYF	TGTGCCAGCAGTTTACTGGGGGACGGGACAGTCCAGTACGAGCAGTACTTC
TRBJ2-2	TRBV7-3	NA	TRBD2	CASSLNQREVNTGELFF	TGTGCCAGCAGCTTAAATCAGCGGGAGGTGAACACCGGGGAGCTGTTTTTT